This T cell receptor (beta chain) was found in a study of blood T cell repertoires in COVID-19. The protocol was immunoSEQ multiplex PCR, while the TCRdb copy is restricted to in-frame clones and leaves out a portion. Among about 61,000 clones listed, approximately 80% were seen once. The CDR3 has 17 residues. V lost 0 bases and J lost 3, with 18 bases in between. Germline V gene sequence: CDR1 SGDLS, CDR2 YYNGEE. Sequencing was done on a sample of peripheral blood. The receptor's source is an older man with active or convalescent COVID-19. The rearrangement links TRBV9 to TRBJ1-2, with D possibly TRBD1 on 5 matching bases. In nucleotides, the CDR3 is TGTGCCAGCAGCGTAGGGGGCCCTTTACAGGATTACTATGGCTACACCTTC. Residues: CASSVGGPLQDYYGYTF.